This entry lists 13 T cell receptor beta chains sequenced from one sample in a study of a mutant IDH1 vaccine in newly diagnosed glioma. Libraries were prepared by immunoSEQ multiplex PCR; TCRdb keeps only in-frame clonotypes and omits some of them. The top ten clones hold approximately 2.3% of a sample with about 82,000 clones, around 85% of them seen once. No antigen is known for these receptors. The time point is: week 23, last vaccination. Every single dose of the vaccine, 300 ug of mutant IDH1 20-mer peptide, came with topical imiquimod. This sample comprised PBMCs, obtained from a glioma patient whose treatment included an IDH1 peptide vaccine. These receptors were taken from a man aged 30 to 39 with glioma. Some clones in this sample may be carry-over from other donors' samples.

The chain uses TRBV2 and TRBJ1-4; the D is unclear. Deletions cut 1 base from V and 5 bases from J, with 14 bases between. The CDR3 sequence is 16 residues long. The germline gives CDR1 SNHLY, CDR2 FYNNEI. This chain's CDR3 is CASSEGQVAGNEKLFF. In nucleotides, the CDR3 is TGTGCCAGCAGTGAAGGGCAGGTCGCCGGGAATGAAAAACTGTTTTTT.

The V and J genes are TRBV9 and TRBJ2-3; 7 bases agree with TRBD2. Trimming cost V 0 bases and J 1 base; bases outside gene matches: 5. The CDR3 spans 16 residues. Germline V lookup: CDR1 SGDLS, CDR2 YYNGEE. Written as DNA, the CDR3 is TGTGCCAGCAGCGTAGGGGTGGCGGGGGGCACAGATACGCAGTATTTT. This encodes CASSVGVAGGTDTQYF.

The gene calls are TRBV9 and TRBJ2-7; a weak D match, TRBD2 (6 bases). Trimming shortened V by 3 bases and J by 0 bases, and 16 bases separated the two germline ends. CDR1 SGDLS and CDR2 YYNGEE come from the germline V gene. CDR3 length equals 16 residues. CDR3 region: CASSGHRDGSSYEQYF. The CDR3 coding sequence is TGTGCCAGCAGCGGACACCGGGACGGGAGCTCCTACGAGCAGTACTTC.

The V and J genes are TRBV30 and TRBJ2-1; a possible D gene is TRBD1 (6 bases). Germline CDR1 is GTSNPN and CDR2 is SVGIG (reference sequence). This CDR3 is 14 amino acids long. Trimming shortened V by 1 base and J by 5 bases, and 12 bases separated the two germline ends. This CDR3 reads CAWSGVAGDNEQFF. The CDR3 bases are TGTGCCTGGAGTGGGGTGGCAGGGGACAATGAGCAGTTCTTC.

This clone was seen only once. V and J are TRBV4-3 and TRBJ1-2; unclear D gene. This CDR3 is built from 15 residues. Germline V lookup: CDR1 LGHNA, CDR2 YSLEER. V lost 3 bases and J 1 base, leaving 12 bases between the germline ends. CDR3 in amino acids: CASSHTFTVNYGYTF. The CDR3, as DNA: TGCGCCAGCAGCCACACATTTACAGTTAACTATGGCTACACCTTC.

The V call is TRBV5-1, the J call TRBJ2-3; perhaps TRBD2 as D (6 bases). The CDR3 is 14 amino acids. The germline V gene has CDR1 SGHRS and CDR2 YFSETQ. The ends were cut back, 7 bases at V and 1 base at J, with 13 bases in the middle. CDR3 residues: CASLRGGGTDTQYF. The CDR3 coding sequence is TGCGCCAGCCTACGTGGAGGGGGCACAGATACGCAGTATTTT.

The V gene is TRBV5-1, the J gene TRBJ2-5; 12 bases match TRBD1. The ends lost 9 bases at V and 0 bases at J; junction bases unmatched: 3. In germline, CDR1 is SGHRS, CDR2 YFSETQ. The CDR3 runs to 14 residues. Written as DNA, the CDR3 is TGCGCCACCAGGGACAGGGGGCACCAAGAGACCCAGTACTTC. Translation gives CATRDRGHQETQYF.

This rearrangement joins TRBV5-1 to TRBJ2-2; D unclear. Trimming shortened V by 0 bases and J by 2 bases, and 8 bases separated the two germline ends. The CDR3 runs 15 residues. Germline CDR1 is SGHRS and CDR2 is YFSETQ. Here the CDR3 DNA reads TGCGCCAGCAGCTTGGCCATATCAAACACCGGGGAGCTGTTTTTT. This codes for CASSLAISNTGELFF. Based on the CDR3 plus reference TRBV5-1 and TRBJ2-2, the full variable domain is KAGVTQTPRYLIKTRGQQVTLSCSPISGHRSVSWYQQTPGQGLQFLFEYFSETQRNKGNFPGRFSGRQFSNSRSEMNVSTLELGDSALYLCASSLAISNTGELFFGEGSRLTVL.

The rearrangement joins TRBV4-3 to TRBJ1-1, with D possibly being TRBD1 (5 bases). The V end lost 0 bases, the J end lost 8 bases, and 13 bases lay between the germline ends. The CDR3 contains 14 residues. Germline-derived CDR1 and CDR2 are LGHNA and YSLEER. The CDR3 sequence: CASSQDKQTEEAFF. In DNA, the CDR3 is TGCGCCAGCAGCCAAGATAAGCAGACAGAGGAAGCTTTCTTT.

The chain links TRBV30 to TRBJ1-6, with 7 bases fitting TRBD1. Per the germline V gene, CDR1 is GTSNPN and CDR2 is SVGIG (reference sequence). The CDR3 contains 16 residues. J gave up 9 bases and V 2 bases, and 13 bases lay outside the gene matches. CDR3 DNA sequence: TGTGCCTGGAGTCCCGGGACAGTAATCCCAATTTCACCCCTCCACTTT. This codes for CAWSPGTVIPISPLHF. The variable domain in full, completed from reference TRBV30 and TRBJ1-6, reads SQTIHQWPATLVQPVGSPLSLECTVEGTSNPNLYWYRQAAGRGLQLLFYSVGIGQISSEVPQNLSASRPQDRQFILSSKKLLLSDSGFYLCAWSPGTVIPISPLHFGNGTRLTVT.

The gene calls are TRBV15 and TRBJ2-4, with D perhaps assigned TRBD1 or TRBD2 (5 bases each). Trimming removed 2 bases at V and 6 bases at J, with 14 bases between. The CDR3 spans 15 residues. The germline gives CDR1 LNHNV, CDR2 YYDKDF (reference sequence). CDR3: CATSRSRGGRNIQYF. Written as DNA, the CDR3 is TGTGCCACCAGCAGATCCCGGGGCGGTAGAAACATTCAGTACTTC.

V is TRBV5-1 and J is TRBJ2-5; 10 nucleotides align to TRBD2. The length of the CDR3 is 14 residues. CDR1 and CDR2 (germline): SGHRS, YFSETQ. The trim removed 6 bases at V and 5 bases at J, leaving 7 bases unmatched. The CDR3: CASNNLAGDETQYF. CDR3 sequence (DNA): TGCGCCAGCAACAACCTAGCGGGGGATGAGACCCAGTACTTC.

V is TRBV25-1 and J is TRBJ2-7, with 10 bases lining up with TRBD1. Looked up from germline, CDR1 is MGHDK and CDR2 is SYGVNS. J gave up 2 bases and V 4 bases, and 2 bases lay outside the gene matches. The CDR3 consists of 14 residues. The DNA for the CDR3 is TGTGCCAGCAGTGTGACAGGGGGCACCTACGAGCAGTACTTC. It translates to CASSVTGGTYEQYF.